This is a list of T cell receptor beta chains from one sample in a study of shared clonotypes between healthy human individuals. Clones were read by immunoSEQ multiplex PCR, and TCRdb kept only the in-frame ones, dropping some. The sample yields 400,000 to 550,000 clones, 79% seen once. Input material: PBMCs. Receptor source: a woman in her 40s in good health. Some clones in this sample may be carry-over from other donors' samples. CDR3s include the opening cysteine and the closing phenylalanine or tryptophan. The order of the fields is V gene, clone size, D gene, J gene, CDR3 DNA, CDR3 protein. The D gene is left open where the match is weak. Expanded clones are given a class, and other clones once, few, many or no size at all.

TRBV7-6	NA	TRBD2	TRBJ2-7	TGTGCCAGCAGCCAGGTAGCGGGTATTTGGTACTTC	CASSQVAGIWYF
TRBV25-1	NA	NA	TRBJ2-3	TGTGCCAGCAGTGAAGGAGATACGCAGTATTTT	CASSEGDTQYF
TRBV2	NA	NA	TRBJ2-7	TGTGCCAGCATTTGGGGGCAAAGCTCCTACGAGCAGTACTTC	CASIWGQSSYEQYF
TRBV27	NA	TRBD1	TRBJ2-1	TGTGCCAGCAGCTGGGACAGTAACAATGAGCAGTTCTTC	CASSWDSNNEQFF
TRBV5-4	NA	TRBD1	TRBJ1-1	TGTGCCAGCAGCTCTAAGGACAGGGGGCACACTGAAGCTTTCTTT	CASSSKDRGHTEAFF
TRBV18	NA	NA	TRBJ1-3	TGTGCCAGCTCACCACGATCGGGCCTTGGAAACACCATATATTTT	CASSPRSGLGNTIYF
TRBV7-8	NA	TRBD2	TRBJ2-7	TGTGCCAGCAGCGTAACGATACTAGCGATGGACGAGCAGTACTTC	CASSVTILAMDEQYF
TRBV5-5	NA	TRBD2	TRBJ2-7	TGTGCCAGCAGCACGACTGTGGGGACTAGATCCTACGAGCAGTACTTC	CASSTTVGTRSYEQYF
TRBV5-1	NA	TRBD1	TRBJ1-4	TGCGCCAGCAGCTATACAGGGGATAGTGAAAAACTGTTTTTT	CASSYTGDSEKLFF
TRBV19	NA	NA	TRBJ2-7	TGTGCCAGTAGTATAGGGGAGGCAGGGCGGCACGAGCAGTACTTC	CASSIGEAGRHEQYF
TRBV5-4	NA	NA	TRBJ2-5	TGTGCCAGCAGCTTGGGAGGCAGGGGGGCAGAGACCCAGTACTTC	CASSLGGRGAETQYF
TRBV2	NA	NA	TRBJ1-2	TGTGCCAGCAGAACCAGGGACTATGGCTACACCTTC	CASRTRDYGYTF
TRBV18	NA	NA	TRBJ2-5	TGTGCCAGCTCACCCGGACAGCAAGAGACCCAGTACTTC	CASSPGQQETQYF
TRBV11-2	NA	NA	TRBJ2-5	TGTGCCAGCAGCTTAAGGGGGGGCGGGCATACTGGAGAGACCCAGTACTTC	CASSLRGGGHTGETQYF
TRBV2	once	NA	TRBJ1-5	TGTGCCACCGGGCCCGGGGGTGGGATGCCCCAGCATTTT	CATGPGGGMPQHF
TRBV6-5	NA	TRBD2	TRBJ2-7	TGTGCCAGCAGTTACCGGCGGGAGGGGGCCTACGAGCAGTACTTC	CASSYRREGAYEQYF
TRBV7-6	NA	TRBD1	TRBJ2-7	TGTGCCAGCAGCCCCGGAACAGGGGTGATCTACGAGCAGTACTTC	CASSPGTGVIYEQYF
TRBV18	NA	NA	TRBJ1-1	TGTGCCAGCTCACCACAGGCCACAGGAATGAACACTGAACCTTTCTTT	CASSPQATGMNTEPFF
TRBV5-5	NA	NA	TRBJ2-2	TGTGCCAGCACCCTGGGCCGCGGTGGGGACACCGGGGAGCTGTTTTTT	CASTLGRGGDTGELFF
TRBV5-1	NA	TRBD1	TRBJ2-2	TGCGCCAGCAGCCCCGTAACAGGGGGCGCCTCCGGGGAGCTGTTTTTT	CASSPVTGGASGELFF
TRBV27	NA	NA	TRBJ1-2	TGTGCCAGCAGTTTAGGCAGGGTGGGGGGCTACACCTTC	CASSLGRVGGYTF
TRBV15	NA	NA	TRBJ1-1	TGTGCCACCAGCAGGGACCCGGGTGGTGGTACTGAAGCTTTCTTT	CATSRDPGGGTEAFF
TRBV10-3	NA	TRBD1	TRBJ2-7	TGTGCCATCCAAACCGGACAGGGCGGCGAGCAGTACTTC	CAIQTGQGGEQYF
TRBV5-1	many	TRBD2	TRBJ2-7	TGCGCCAGCAGCTTGGTTGGCGGGAGCTACGAGCAGTACTTC	CASSLVGGSYEQYF
TRBV5-1	NA	TRBD2	TRBJ2-1	TGCGCCAGCAGCTTGCGAGCGGGAGAATTGTACAATGAGCAGTTCTTC	CASSLRAGELYNEQFF
TRBV19	NA	NA	TRBJ2-1	TGTGCCAGTAGTAACCCAGGGACCCCTTCGTTGGATGAGCAGTTCTTC	CASSNPGTPSLDEQFF
TRBV5-1	NA	NA	TRBJ1-1	TGCGCCAGCAGCTTGCGGGAGGGGCCGGGGACTGAAGCTTTCTTT	CASSLREGPGTEAFF
TRBV9	NA	TRBD2	TRBJ2-2	TGTGCCAGCAGCGTAGGATCGGGATCTAGCGGGACCACCGGGGAGCTGTTTTTT	CASSVGSGSSGTTGELFF
TRBV11-2	NA	NA	TRBJ1-5	TGTGCCAGCAGCTTAGGTGACCACAATCAGCCCCAGCATTTT	CASSLGDHNQPQHF
TRBV7-3	NA	NA	TRBJ1-6	TGTGCCAGCAGCACCGAGGGTAATTCACCCCTCCACTTT	CASSTEGNSPLHF
TRBV6-6	once	NA	TRBJ2-1	TGTGCCAGCACCCAGGGAACTGAGCAGTTCTTC	CASTQGTEQFF
TRBV15	few	NA	TRBJ1-3	TGTGCCACCAGCAGAGGGACGGCCGGAAACACCATATATTTT	CATSRGTAGNTIYF
TRBV5-1	NA	TRBD2	TRBJ2-3	TGCGCCAGCAGCTTGGTTTGGGCGGCGGGAGGTGAAGATACGCAGTATTTT	CASSLVWAAGGEDTQYF
TRBV11-2	NA	NA	TRBJ2-5	TGTGCCAGCAGCTTTGGGGGGCGATACCAAGAGACCCAGTACTTC	CASSFGGRYQETQYF
TRBV23-1	NA	NA	TRBJ2-4	TGCGCCAGCAGTCAATCCCCCGTCGACGGACAGCGAGACCTCAAAAACATTCAGTACTTC	CASSQSPVDGQRDLKNIQYF
TRBV4-1	once	NA	TRBJ2-5	TGCGCCAGCAGCCAAGAACAGCGATTGGAGACCCAGTACTTC	CASSQEQRLETQYF
TRBV5-1	many	TRBD1	TRBJ1-2	TGCGCCAGCAGCTTGGGACAGGGCATCTATGGCTACACCTTC	CASSLGQGIYGYTF
TRBV7-9	NA	NA	TRBJ2-7	TGTGCCAGCAGCCCACGGGACACAAACTACGAGCAGTACTTC	CASSPRDTNYEQYF
TRBV7-2	NA	TRBD1	TRBJ2-7	TGTGCCAGCAGCACCCGGACAGGGGGCTACGAGCAGTACTTC	CASSTRTGGYEQYF